The sequence of this TCR beta chain was determined in a study of Ad26.COV2.S vaccination and SARS-CoV-2 variants. Across the whole study: Ad26.COV2.S given intramuscularly, once or twice 56 days apart.

The V gene lost 4 bases and the J gene lost 0 bases, with 16 bases spanning the gap. This CDR3 region has 17 residues. The germline CDR1 and CDR2 sequences are SGHNT and YYREEE (reference sequence). Assay used: immunoSEQ multiplex PCR; TCRdb lists only in-frame clones, some missing. The sample holds 450,000 to 550,000 clones, nearly 90% seen once. The treatment denotes: 19 received Ad26.COV2.S at low or high dose, single or two shots; several received placebo; per-sample allocation not given. Collection of samples fell on day 63 after the first vaccine or placebo injection. Donation came from an adult in Boston who was aged 18-55 years. Immunization relied on an Ad26 vector, which expressed Wuhan-strain SARS-CoV-2 spike. This clone was seen only a few times.

The sample consisted of peripheral blood, taken in a trial of Ad26.COV2.S vaccine versus placebo. This chain uses TRBV5-4 with TRBJ2-2, with TRBD2 as a possible D gene (7 bases). This TCR was sampled from a person between 18 and 59 years old who received the Ad26.COV2.S COVID-19 vaccine or a placebo. CDR3 loop: CASSPWRGLANTGELFF. The CDR3, as DNA: TGTGCCAGCAGCCCGTGGCGGGGGCTCGCGAACACCGGGGAGCTGTTTTTT. The variable domain in full, completed from reference TRBV5-4 and TRBJ2-2, reads ETGVTQSPTHLIKTRGQQVTLRCSSQSGHNTVSWYQQALGQGPQFIFQYYREEENGRGNFPPRFSGLQFPNYSSELNVNALELDDSALYLCASSPWRGLANTGELFFGEGSRLTVL.